Following are 10 T cell receptor beta chains from one sample sequenced in a study of blood T cell repertoires in COVID-19. The protocol was immunoSEQ multiplex PCR, while the TCRdb copy is restricted to in-frame clones and leaves out a portion. The data contain over 200,000 clones, under 90% of them singletons. The sequencing input was peripheral blood. Receptors were obtained from a man aged 60 to 75 who had recovered from COVID-19.

V is TRBV28 and J is TRBJ2-7; 11 bases line up with TRBD1. The CDR3 runs to 15 residues. Per germline, CDR1 MDHEN and CDR2 SYDVKM. V lost 6 bases to trimming and J lost 3 bases; unmatched junction nucleotides: 7. The CDR3 coding sequence is TGTGCCAGCAGCCCTTCCGGGACAGGGGGCTACGAGCAGTACTTC. Its translation: CASSPSGTGGYEQYF.

J is TRBJ2-4 and V is TRBV28; 9 bases align to TRBD1. Germline trimming cut 5 bases from V and 0 bases from J; bases unmatched to any gene: 8. Germline V gene sequence: CDR1 MDHEN, CDR2 SYDVKM. This CDR3 is built from 17 residues. The CDR3 coding sequence is TGTGCCAGCAGTCCCGGGACAGGGAGTATAGCCAAAAACATTCAGTACTTC. Translation gives CASSPGTGSIAKNIQYF.

This clone was detected only a few times. This sequence joins TRBV11-2 and TRBJ2-7; 7 bases line up with TRBD1. The germline CDR1 and CDR2 sequences are SGHAT and FQNNGV. V was clipped by 8 bases and J by 1 base; unmatched bases: 11. The CDR3 extends over 15 amino acids. The CDR3 coding sequence is TGTGCCAGCGGAGCCCCCGGGACAGCGTCCTACGAGCAGTACTTC. Protein: CASGAPGTASYEQYF.

A single count supports this clone. This chain joins TRBV19 and TRBJ2-1, with 7 positions matching TRBD1. This CDR3 region has 12 residues. Unmatched junction bases numbered 5, after V lost 10 bases and J lost 5 bases. The germline V gene has CDR1 LNHDA and CDR2 SQIVND (reference sequence). This CDR3 reads CATADRNNEQFF. CDR3 in DNA: TGTGCCACCGCGGACAGGAACAATGAGCAGTTCTTC.

The genes are TRBV7-9 and TRBJ1-5, with TRBD1 identical over 10 bases. The CDR3 totals 15 residues. Germline CDR1 SEHNR, CDR2 FQNEAQ (reference sequence). The V and J ends lost 5 bases and 7 bases, in that order; junction bases with no gene match: 8. CDR3 in DNA: TGTGCCAGCAGCACCGGGACAGGGGAGAGGCAGCCCCAGCATTTT. Residues: CASSTGTGERQPQHF.

This clone was found once. The J gene is TRBJ2-7, the V gene TRBV4-1; 8 positions agree with TRBD1. The CDR3 is 19 amino acids. CDR1 MGHRA and CDR2 YSYEKL come from the germline V gene. After removal of 0 bases from V and 3 bases from J, the junction contained 16 bases not matched to a gene. The CDR3: CASSQDLRQGRVSGYEQYF. The CDR3 bases are TGCGCCAGCAGCCAAGATTTGCGACAGGGGAGAGTTAGTGGCTACGAGCAGTACTTC.

This chain uses TRBV5-4 with TRBJ2-2; D perhaps matches TRBD2 (5 bases). The CDR3 sequence is 15 residues long. V lost 0 bases to trimming and J lost 3 bases, with 9 bases between them. Germline values: CDR1 SGHNT, CDR2 YYREEE (reference sequence). CDR3 residues: CASSLASRDTGELFF. The CDR3 DNA is TGTGCCAGCAGCTTGGCTAGCCGGGACACCGGGGAGCTGTTTTTT.

In this sample, this clone turned up once. The genes are TRBV30 and TRBJ2-7, with TRBD1 as a possible D gene (5 bases). This CDR3 is built from 14 residues. Between the trimmed V and J ends, which lost 0 bases and 3 bases, there was a span of 12 bases. Per germline, CDR1 GTSNPN and CDR2 SVGIG (reference sequence). CDR3 bases: TGTGCCTGGAGTGTACGGGCAGGGCTCTACGAGCAGTACTTC. The encoded protein is CAWSVRAGLYEQYF.

The chain has TRBV1 and TRBJ1-3; TRBD1, the table's D call, was not compared with the DNA. TRBV1 is marked as a pseudogene. The length of the CDR3 is 16 residues. The CDR3 spells CTSSQQGTGGCNTIYF. As DNA, the CDR3 is TGCACCAGCAGCCAACAAGGGACAGGGGGCTGTAACACCATATATTTT.

V and J are TRBV29-1 and TRBJ2-7; TRBD1 might be the D (5 bases). The CDR3 sequence is 14 residues long. V was shortened by 2 bases and J by 6 bases, with 17 bases between the two germline ends. The germline V gene has CDR1 SQVTM and CDR2 ANQGSEA. This chain's CDR3 is CSVERQGVPGEQYF. DNA of the CDR3: TGCAGCGTTGAAAGGCAGGGTGTACCAGGCGAGCAGTACTTC.